This TCR beta chain appears in the sequencing data of a study of T cell responses to AZD1222 COVID-19 vaccine. This clone has a single count. Antigen: not known. Findings and limits, study-wide: Vaccine-related CD4 TCRs covered spike, predominating at 160-218 and 743-854. Baseline seropositivity occurred in only 5 to 7 AZD1222 recipients. Females outnumbered males among donors, who were mostly white British; clonal diversity was possibly underestimated.

CDR3 size: 14 residues. The germline gives CDR1 SGHAT, CDR2 FQNNGV. V was trimmed by 4 bases and J by 7 bases, leaving 17 bases between them. Profiling relied on immunoSEQ multiplex PCR, and the TCRdb table lists in-frame clones only, not all of them. The table shows about 54,000 clones, with roughly 90% occurring only once. This TCR derives from an adult in good health. This sequence joins TRBV11-2 and TRBJ2-7, with D possibly matching TRBD1 (6 bases). Sequences were derived from peripheral blood, sampled on day 0 of AZD1222 vaccination. CDR3 DNA sequence: TGTGCCAGCAGCTCCATCGACAGGACGGGGGAGCAGTACTTC. Its translation: CASSSIDRTGEQYF.